Shown below are 8 T cell receptor beta chains from a single sample sequenced in a study of human T cells and chemical hapten exposure. TCRdb re-called the RACE reads through MiXCR, storing one row per CDR3 protein. The sample has 110,000 to 150,000 distinct CDR3 sequences, around 11% seen once; the top ten hold more than 1.1%. The time point denotes: patch test 2, 6 weeks after DPC sensitization. Stated treatment: therapeutic diphenylcyclopropenone sensitization with weekly scalp DPC. The material sequenced was whole blood, taken in connection with sensitization to the hapten diphenylcyclopropenone (DPC). These receptors were taken from a woman between 45 and 65 years old with alopecia areata. Some clones in this sample may be carry-over from other donors' samples.

Concerning this clonotype itself: A much more abundant neighbour one base away suggests this may be a read error. Since the CDR3 does not end with the conserved phenylalanine or tryptophan, this likely comes from a read error. The genes are TRBV30 and TRBJ2-2; D gene unclear. This CDR3 contains 14 residues. The germline V gene has CDR1 GTSNPN and CDR2 SVGIG (reference sequence). V lost 4 bases to trimming and J lost 2 bases, with 11 bases between them. The CDR3, as DNA: TGTGCCTGGATACGGCAAGTCAACACCGGGGAGCTGTTTTAT. Its translation: CAWIRQVNTGELFY.

The table lists this clonotype with a few counts. This chain connects TRBV3-1 to TRBJ1-1, with TRBD1 matching 7 bases. Per the germline V gene, CDR1 is LGHDT and CDR2 is YNNKEL (reference sequence). Trimming removed 5 bases from V and 2 bases from J; junction bases left unmatched: 5. The CDR3 contains 14 residues. The CDR3 coding sequence is TGTGCCAGCAGCTTCTCAGGGGGAAACACTGAAGCTTTCTTT. Its translation: CASSFSGGNTEAFF.

This clonotype was counted a few times. The V and J genes are TRBV30 and TRBJ2-1, with D possibly TRBD2 on 6 matching bases. Germline CDR1 is GTSNPN and CDR2 is SVGIG (reference sequence). The CDR3 runs 14 residues. V lost 4 bases and J 2 bases, leaving 12 bases between the germline ends. In nucleotides, the CDR3 is TGTGCCTGGAACGGGGGAAGGGCCTACAATGAGCAGTTCTTC. Protein sequence: CAWNGGRAYNEQFF. The variable domain in full, with the rest retrieved from reference TRBV30 and TRBJ2-1, is SQTIHQWPATLVQPVGSPLSLECTVEGTSNPNLYWYRQAAGRGLQLLFYSVGIGQISSEVPQNLSASRPQDRQFILSSKKLLLSDSGFYLCAWNGGRAYNEQFFGPGTRLTVL.

This clonotype was counted at least ten times. The genes are TRBV24-1 and TRBJ2-7; D uncertain. Germline V gene sequence: CDR1 KGHDR, CDR2 SFDVKD. The V gene lost 4 bases and the J gene lost 3 bases, with 3 bases spanning the gap. The CDR3 has 11 amino acids. The chain's CDR3 is CATSDLYEQYF. Written as DNA, the CDR3 is TGTGCCACCAGTGACCTCTACGAGCAGTACTTC.

This clonotype was seen many times. The chain uses TRBV28 and TRBJ2-6; unclear D gene. This CDR3 region has 12 residues. The V gene lost 4 bases and the J gene lost 7 bases, with 5 bases spanning the gap. The germline gives CDR1 MDHEN, CDR2 SYDVKM. The CDR3, as DNA: TGTGCCAGCAGTTCTAGTGCCAACGTCCTGACTTTC. Its translation: CASSSSANVLTF.

The rearrangement links TRBV12-3 or TRBV12-4 to TRBJ2-3, with D perhaps matching TRBD1 (7 bases). V lost 8 bases to trimming and J lost 3 bases, with 18 bases between them. The CDR3 length is 15 residues. CDR3 loop: CASSHRDSGTDTQYF. In DNA, the CDR3 is TGTGCCAGCTCCCACCGGGACAGCGGGACAGATACGCAGTATTTT.

The chain is built from TRBV28 and TRBJ1-2, with D unresolved. The CDR3 is 12 residues long. V was pared by 4 bases and J by 8 bases, with 11 bases between. Germline V gene data show CDR1 as MDHEN and CDR2 as SYDVKM. The CDR3 DNA reads as TGTGCCAGCAGTTCCCGACTGGGAGGCTACACCTTC. Encoded protein: CASSSRLGGYTF.

This clonotype was counted many times. The V and J genes are TRBV2 and TRBJ2-7, with 10 positions matching TRBD2. The CDR3 is 10 amino acids. Germline V CDR1 and CDR2: SNHLY, FYNNEI. With 7 bases clipped from V and 13 bases from J, the junction kept 4 bases outside the gene matches. The CDR3 spells CASKGTSAYF. The CDR3 coding sequence is TGTGCCAGCAAAGGGACTAGCGCCTACTTC.